The subject of this entry is one TCR beta chain. There is no known antigen for this receptor. No quality values exist for individual bases; no much larger clone is one base distant. The sample is drawn from a study of graft-versus-host responses after intestinal transplantation (dated by TCRdb to the early 2020s). A note on the overall study: The transplants that recipients received were multivisceral, liver-intestinal, or isolated intestinal. Anti-thymocyte globulin induction was given to all recipients, followed by maintenance tacrolimus and steroids for 2 to 4 years. After intestinal transplantation, graft-versus-host and host-versus-graft alloreactive T cell clones in the graft, circulation and bone marrow were tracked using bulk TCR-beta CDR3 sequencing. To identify alloreactive clones, pre-transplant mixed lymphocyte reaction products were sequenced and then compared with unstimulated pre-transplant donor and recipient T cells. A cohort of roughly 25 intestinal transplant recipients, including one retransplant, was enrolled, and 3 patients lacking pretransplant specimens were excluded. Donor T cell macrochimerism was defined as a peak of at least 4% donor T cells among recipient peripheral blood mononuclear cells. Rather than going through the commercial service, samples from three later patients were sequenced in-house on an Illumina MiSeq and processed with MiXCR. What the research found in general, with its limitations: The relatively low number and heterogeneity of intestinal transplant patients limited the conclusions. GvH clones were detected in recipient bone marrow, and some of these GvH clones were observed earlier in ileal mucosa or blood, consistent with an intestinal mucosal origin. Early after transplant, peak levels of circulating GvH clones were found to be associated with declines in HvG clones. In patients with donor T cell macrochimerism, the allografts had high GvH to HvG T cell clonal ratios.

Library method: the immunoSEQ multiplex PCR assay. For most patients, genomic DNA was isolated with the Qiagen DNeasy Blood and Tissue Kit and shipped frozen to Adaptive Biotechnologies for TCR sequencing. For most patients, genomic DNA was subjected to high-throughput TCR-beta CDR3 sequencing by Adaptive Biotechnologies. As for the authors' bioinformatics: TCR sequencing data were retrieved from Adaptive's ImmunoSEQ software for some 17 patients, whereas a few other patients were processed with MiXCR and VDJtools. CD4 versus CD8 sorting errors were corrected by removing sequences found in both subsets at a frequency ratio below 5:1. CDR3 nucleotide sequences shared between donor and recipient were removed because the origin of such sequences could not be assigned. Alloreactive clones required at least 2-fold expansion over unstimulated cells and minimum CFSE-low frequency of 0.002% (template counts) or 0.001% (read counts). Clones detected in sequenced pre-transplant spleen, lymph node, or MLR CFSE-low populations of the donor or recipient were defined as mappable. Cumulative frequency of alloreactive clones was calculated as a percentage of all sequences weighted by copy number. TCRdb retrieved this table from immuneACCESS and kept in-frame rearrangements only. Not all clones are present; in checked studies, unresolved V genes account for under half, and no reason is known for the remainder. V and J calls and clone size are those listed in that table; D and trimming were worked out from the DNA. This sample holds roughly 93,000 clones; 92% were observed only once. The ten biggest clones cover more than 0.35% of the sample.

Between the V and J ends, shortened by 7 bases and 6 bases respectively, the junction contains 15 bases. The germline V gene encodes CDR1 MDHEN and CDR2 SYDVKM. The CDR3 covers 14 residues, taking in both the cysteine and the phenylalanine. The retained sequence is limited to the CDR3, 42 bases, with the frame set at the first base. The sample's time point label, decoded: cells obtained before transplantation from donor or recipient. CD3+CD4+ and CD3+CD8+ populations were FACS-sorted from unstimulated pre-transplant donor and recipient cells taken from spleen or lymph nodes. The rearranged segments are TRBV28 and TRBJ2-2, and perhaps TRBD2 as D gene, on 7 matching bases. The origin of this receptor is a human donor who was the organ donor for an intestinal transplant. Sequences were derived from unstimulated CD8+ T cells sorted from spleen or lymph node cells, sampled before transplant. CDR3 region: CASTPSGGSGELFF. The nucleotides are TGTGCCAGCACCCCTTCGGGGGGCTCCGGGGAGCTGTTTTTT.